This T cell receptor (beta chain) was documented in a study of T cell changes during pregnancy in multiple sclerosis. Germline-derived CDR1 and CDR2 are MNHEY and SVGAGI. Trimming removed 6 bases at V and 5 bases at J, with 16 bases between. The CDR3 covers 15 residues. The assay was immunoSEQ multiplex PCR, and TCRdb's table has in-frame clones only and misses some. The sample records around 40,000 clones, about nine tenths being singletons. The sequencing used CD4+ T cells from peripheral blood mononuclear cells, collected in the second trimester of pregnancy. This sequence joins TRBV6-5 and TRBJ1-4; D is possibly TRBD1 (6 bases). The TCR originated in a female donor in good health, enrolled as a control in a pregnancy study. The CDR3 reads CASSPSGEGNEKLFF. The CDR3 region has the DNA TGTGCCAGCAGCCCCTCAGGGGAAGGGAATGAAAAACTGTTTTTT.